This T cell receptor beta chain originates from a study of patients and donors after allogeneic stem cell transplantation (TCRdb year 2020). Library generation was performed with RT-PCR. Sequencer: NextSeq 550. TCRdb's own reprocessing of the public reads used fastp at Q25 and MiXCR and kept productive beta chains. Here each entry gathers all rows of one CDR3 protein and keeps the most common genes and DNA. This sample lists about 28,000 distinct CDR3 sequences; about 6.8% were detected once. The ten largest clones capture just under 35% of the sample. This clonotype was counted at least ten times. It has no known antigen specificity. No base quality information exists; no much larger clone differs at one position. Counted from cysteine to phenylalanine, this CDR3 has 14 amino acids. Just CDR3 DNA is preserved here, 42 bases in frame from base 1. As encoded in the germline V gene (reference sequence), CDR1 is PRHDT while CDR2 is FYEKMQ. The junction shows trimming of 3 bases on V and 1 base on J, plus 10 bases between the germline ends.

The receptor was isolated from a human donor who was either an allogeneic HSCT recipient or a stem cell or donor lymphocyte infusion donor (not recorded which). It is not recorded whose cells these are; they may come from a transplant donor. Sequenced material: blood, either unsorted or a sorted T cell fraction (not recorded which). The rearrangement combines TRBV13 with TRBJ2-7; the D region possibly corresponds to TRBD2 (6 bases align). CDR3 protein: CASSFSSGSYEQYF. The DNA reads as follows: TGTGCCAGCAGCTTCAGTAGCGGATCCTACGAGCAGTACTTC.